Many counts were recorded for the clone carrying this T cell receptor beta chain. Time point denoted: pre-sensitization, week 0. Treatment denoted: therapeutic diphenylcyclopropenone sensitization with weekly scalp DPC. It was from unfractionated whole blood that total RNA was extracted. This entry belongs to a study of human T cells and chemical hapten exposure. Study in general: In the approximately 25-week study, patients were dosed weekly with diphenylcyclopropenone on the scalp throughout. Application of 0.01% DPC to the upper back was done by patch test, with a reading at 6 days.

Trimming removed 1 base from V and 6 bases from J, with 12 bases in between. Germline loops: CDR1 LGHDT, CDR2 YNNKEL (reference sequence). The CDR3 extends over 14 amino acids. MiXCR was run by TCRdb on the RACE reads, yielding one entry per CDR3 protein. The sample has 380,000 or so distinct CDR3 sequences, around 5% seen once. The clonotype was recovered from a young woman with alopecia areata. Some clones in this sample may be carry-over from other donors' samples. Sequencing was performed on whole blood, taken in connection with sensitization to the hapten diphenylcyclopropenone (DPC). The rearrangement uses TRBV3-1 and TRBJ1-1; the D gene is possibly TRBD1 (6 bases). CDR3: CASSQGSGAAEAFF. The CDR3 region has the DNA TGTGCCAGCAGCCAAGGGTCGGGGGCGGCTGAAGCTTTCTTT. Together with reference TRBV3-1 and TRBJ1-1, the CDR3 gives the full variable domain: DTAVSQTPKYLVTQMGNDKSIKCEQNLGHDTMYWYKQDSKKFLKIMFSYNNKELIINETVPNRFSPKSPDKAHLNLHINSLELGDSAVYFCASSQGSGAAEAFFGQGTRLTVV.